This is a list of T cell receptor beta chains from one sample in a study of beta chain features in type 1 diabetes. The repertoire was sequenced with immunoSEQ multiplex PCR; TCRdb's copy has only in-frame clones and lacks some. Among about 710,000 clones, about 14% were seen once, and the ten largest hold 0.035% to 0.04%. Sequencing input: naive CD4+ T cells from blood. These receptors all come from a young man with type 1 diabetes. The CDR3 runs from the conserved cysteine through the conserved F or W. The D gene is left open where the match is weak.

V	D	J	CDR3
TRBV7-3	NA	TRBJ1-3	CASSNSPGNTIYF
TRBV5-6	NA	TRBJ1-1	CASVTAQNTEAFF
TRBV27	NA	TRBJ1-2	CASSLSAGVGYGYTF
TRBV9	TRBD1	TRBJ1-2	CASSVASGQGDGYTF
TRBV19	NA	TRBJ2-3	CASSTRDTQYF
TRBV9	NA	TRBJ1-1	CASSVEGLNTEAFF
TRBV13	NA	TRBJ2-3	CASSFPGGGDTQYF
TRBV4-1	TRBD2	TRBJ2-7	CASSQELAASYEQYF
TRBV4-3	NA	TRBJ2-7	CASSQVVRGSEQYF
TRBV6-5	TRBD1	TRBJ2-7	CASIPGQGSYEQYF
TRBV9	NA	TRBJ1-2	CASSVGLGDGYTF
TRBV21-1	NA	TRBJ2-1	CASSKSFTGTGNNEQFF
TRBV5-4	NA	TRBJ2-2	CASREEVGPRGSGELFF
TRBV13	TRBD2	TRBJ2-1	CASSLLASGGSYNEQFF
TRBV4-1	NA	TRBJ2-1	CASSQVRGHSYNEQFF
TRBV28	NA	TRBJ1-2	CATTVPNNYGYTF
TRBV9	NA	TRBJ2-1	CASSATGKQFF
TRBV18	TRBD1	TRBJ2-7	CASSPRVTGGSYEQYF
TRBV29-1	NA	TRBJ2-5	CSVGSRAGETQYF